Here is one T cell receptor (beta chain) with its context. The record originates from a study of T cell changes during pregnancy in multiple sclerosis. V trimming: 1 base; J trimming: 4 bases; junction bases outside the gene matches: 1. The germline V gene encodes CDR1 KGHSH and CDR2 LQKENI. The CDR3 is 15 amino acids. Produced via immunoSEQ multiplex PCR; TCRdb's table is partial and in-frame only. The table lists 85,000 to 100,000 clones, about 92% of them singletons. The chain joins TRBV18 to TRBJ2-1, with TRBD2 matching 10 bases. Specimen: peripheral blood, collected in the first trimester of pregnancy. This receptor was obtained from a female donor with multiple sclerosis, enrolled in a pregnancy study. The CDR3 is CASSPRAGGYNEQFF. DNA for the CDR3: TGTGCCAGCTCACCACGAGCGGGAGGGTACAATGAGCAGTTCTTC.